These 12 T cell receptor beta chains share one sample of origin, sequenced in a study of T-cell memory formation after mild COVID-19 (dated by TCRdb to 2020 to 2022). Library preparation employed 5' RACE. TCRdb records Illumina NovaSeq 6000 as the sequencer. TCRdb ran its own pipeline on the public reads, namely fastp trimming at Q25 and MiXCR clone calling, and kept in-frame beta chains. Records with the same CDR3 protein are collapsed into one entry carrying the most frequent genes and DNA. The sample contains 350,000 to 450,000 distinct CDR3 sequences, around 20% of them found a single time. The ten largest clones add up to roughly 8% of the sample. The source material was PBMCs or a T cell subset sorted from them (not recorded which). The receptors were gathered from an adult woman who had mild COVID-19 (a few samples of this study predate the infection). The sample titles of this study are shuffled in the database, so cell type and time point are left out; the donor was told from shared clones.

CDR3 in DNA: TGCGCCAGCAGCCTATTGACAGGGGTCATTATGTACAATGAGCAGTTCTTC. It codes for CASSLLTGVIMYNEQFF. J is TRBJ2-1 and V is TRBV5-1; 8 bases are shared with TRBD1. With V trimmed by 4 bases and J by 4 bases, 13 bases remained unmatched. The CDR3 sequence is 17 residues long. Germline CDR1 reads SGHRS; CDR2 reads YFSETQ.

This clonotype appeared many times. The chain links TRBV13 to TRBJ1-1; D unresolved. V lost 0 bases and J lost 1, with 12 bases in between. The CDR3 sequence is 16 residues long. The germline V gene has CDR1 PRHDT and CDR2 FYEKMQ (reference sequence). CDR3 sequence reads: CASSLGWVGWNTEAFF. For the CDR3, the DNA is TGTGCCAGCAGCTTAGGCTGGGTAGGGTGGAACACTGAAGCTTTCTTT.

This clonotype was seen only a few times. V and J are TRBV4-2 and TRBJ2-3; TRBD1 aligns across 12 bases. CDR1 is LGHNA, CDR2 YNFKEQ, per germline. J was trimmed by 6 bases and V by 0 bases; bases with no gene match: 10. The CDR3 loop spans 18 amino acids. The DNA for the CDR3 is TGTGCCAGCAGCCAAGAGCCCCCGGGACAGGGGGCAAGGGATACGCAGTATTTT. This translates into CASSQEPPGQGARDTQYF.

The CDR3: CASSDAGQYNQPQHF. The CDR3 DNA is TGTGCCAGCAGTGATGCAGGGCAGTACAATCAGCCCCAGCATTTT. The V and J genes are TRBV25-1 and TRBJ1-5; perhaps TRBD1 as D (5 bases). Germline assignment: CDR1 MGHDK and CDR2 SYGVNS. With 3 bases removed from V and 3 bases from J, the gap between germline ends came to 12 bases. This CDR3 spans 15 amino acids.

The rearrangement links TRBV7-2 to TRBJ1-2; D not resolved. Trimming removed 6 bases from V and 3 bases from J, with 14 bases in between. The CDR3 runs to 14 residues. CDR1 SGHTA and CDR2 FQGNSA come from the germline V gene. The DNA for the CDR3 is TGTGCCAGCAGTCAGCGGGGAAGTCACTATGGCTACACCTTC. It translates to CASSQRGSHYGYTF. The full variable domain, completed using reference TRBV7-2 and TRBJ1-2, is GAGVSQSPSNKVTEKGKDVELRCDPISGHTALYWYRQSLGQGLEFLIYFQGNSAPDKSGLPSDRFSAERTGGSVSTLTIQRTQQEDSAVYLCASSQRGSHYGYTFGSGTRLTVV.

The chain links TRBV5-1 to TRBJ1-4, with D perhaps TRBD1 (6 bases). Germline loops: CDR1 SGHRS, CDR2 YFSETQ. The CDR3 sequence is 13 residues long. V was cut by 6 bases and J by 3 bases, with 9 bases left in between. The DNA of the CDR3 is TGCGCCAGCACGACAGGCCCTAATGAAAAACTGTTTTTT. It yields the protein CASTTGPNEKLFF.

V gene TRBV10-3 combines with J gene TRBJ2-1; tentative D call: TRBD1 (6 bases). The V end was cut by 4 bases, the J end by 12 bases, with 16 bases between. The CDR3 has 13 residues. CDR1 is ENHRY and CDR2 is SYGVKD in the germline V gene. For the CDR3, the DNA is TGTGCCATCAGTGGCACGGAAACAGGGAGGCAGTTCTTC. Protein product: CAISGTETGRQFF.

The sample holds many counts of this clonotype. One end of the junction is discordant with germline, which a read error may explain. The chain uses TRBV7-2 and TRBJ2-3; D not certain. There are 12 residues in the CDR3. Germline V lookup: CDR1 SGHTA, CDR2 FQGNSA. The CDR3 DNA reads TGTGCCAGCAGCTTAAGCAGAGATACGCAGTATTTT. Amino acid sequence: CASSLSRDTQYF.

V is TRBV18 and J is TRBJ2-7; unclear D gene. Germline V CDR1 and CDR2: KGHSH, LQKENI. This CDR3 region has 16 residues. V was pared by 3 bases and J by 3 bases, with 18 bases between. In nucleotides, the CDR3 is TGTGCCAGCTCACCGGCATGGCGGAGTCCAAACTACGAGCAGTACTTC. This sequence encodes CASSPAWRSPNYEQYF.

This rearrangement joins TRBV27 to TRBJ1-2; 9 bases agree with TRBD1. CDR1 MNHEY and CDR2 SMNVEV come from the germline V gene (reference sequence). The CDR3 runs to 16 residues. Trimming cost V 5 bases and J 4 bases; bases outside gene matches: 11. The CDR3 DNA is TGTGCCAGCAGTAAGGGACAGGGAGTTTTGAGCTATGGCTACACCTTC. Amino acids: CASSKGQGVLSYGYTF.

The gene calls are TRBV12-3 or TRBV12-4 and TRBJ2-3; tentatively, D is TRBD1 (5 bases). Trimming removed 6 bases from V and 6 bases from J, with 19 bases in between. The CDR3 runs 15 residues. CDR3 in amino acids: CASSYPLPGLDTQYF. The CDR3 DNA reads as TGTGCCAGCAGCTATCCCCTTCCAGGGTTGGATACGCAGTATTTT.

The chain is built from TRBV20-1 and TRBJ2-2, with unresolved D. Germline V gene lookup returns CDR1 DFQATT and CDR2 SNEGSKA (reference sequence). CDR3 length equals 12 residues. V was cut by 5 bases and J by 8 bases, with 12 bases left in between. The CDR3 loop reads CSAQGPLGELFF. In nucleotides, the CDR3 is TGCAGTGCTCAAGGACCCCTGGGGGAGCTGTTTTTT.